This TCR beta chain is drawn from a study of blood T cells in healthy people across ages. Overall study results and limits: As naive T cell percentage varied, TCR beta diversity correlated strongly with it.

Peripheral blood from each donor was collected in a volume of 9.5 to 10 milliliters. Germline assignment: CDR1 SNHLY and CDR2 FYNNEI. The CDR3 is made up of 12 amino acids. Between the trimmed V and J ends, which lost 6 bases and 10 bases, there was a span of 13 bases. For the second PCR, which ran for about 6 to 11 cycles, a sample-barcoded 5' primer and a J-beta primer mix were used. Each CDR3 protein is one row after TCRdb ran MiXCR on the 5' RACE reads. The table lists around 700,000 distinct CDR3 sequences, roughly 25% of them singletons. A note on this clonotype: As yet, its antigen is unknown.

In addition, the sample was reused for a study of T cells of mothers and their children. This second report adds: The study recruited a few healthy Caucasian mothers and their six children as donors. RNA that had been extracted went wholly into cDNA synthesis, at about 1.5 ug per 15 ul.

What was sequenced was blood. The chain uses TRBV2 and TRBJ2-4; either TRBD1 or TRBD2 may supply D (5 bases each). The TCR originated in a boy aged 5-17 years in good health. Here the CDR3 reads CASSAGTEIQYF. In nucleotides, the CDR3 is TGTGCCAGCAGCGCCGGGACCGAGATTCAGTACTTC. Together with reference TRBV2 and TRBJ2-4, the CDR3 gives the full variable domain: EPEVTQTPSHQVTQMGQEVILRCVPISNHLYFYWYRQILGQKVEFLVSFYNNEISEKSEIFDDQFSVERPDGSNFTLKIRSTKLEDSAMYFCASSAGTEIQYFGAGTRLSVL.